This entry features one T cell receptor beta chain sequence. This clone is a singleton in its sample. Its antigen is currently not known. It has no much larger one-base neighbor in the sample; base qualities were not kept. The donors belonged to the validation cohort of about 120 subjects, which was separate from the roughly 700-subject first cohort. The junction carries 8 bases between V and J, which are trimmed by 9 bases and 5 bases respectively. Its CDR3 holds 11 amino acids, cysteine through phenylalanine. The CDR3 DNA has 33 bases and is translated from base 1. CDR1 and CDR2, per the germline V gene, are MNHEY and SVGAGI. This sample is drawn from a study of cytomegalovirus exposure and HLA in healthy donors (dated by TCRdb to between 2016 and 2019). About the investigation overall: A later analysis indicated that the roughly 120 validation repertoires were generated on the platform also employed for the roughly 730 repertoires of the first cohort. High-throughput TCR immunosequencing, statistical association of individual TCRs with disease status, and machine learning were combined to predict cytomegalovirus infection status. A separate validation cohort of approximately 120 different subjects was used in addition to the approximately 670-subject first cohort. The study aimed to test whether cataloging public T cell receptors could reveal signatures of past pathogen exposure.

Libraries were made using the immunoSEQ multiplex PCR assay. Per the source publication's procedure: A statistical classification framework was built to diagnose cytomegalovirus status from the catalog of TCR beta chain sequences. TCRdb retrieved this table from immuneACCESS and kept in-frame rearrangements only. Not all clones are present; in checked studies, unresolved V genes account for under half, and no reason is known for the remainder. V, J and clone size reflect that table, while D and trimming were determined from the DNA. The sample data list roughly 330,000 clones, and approximately 90% of these were observed just once. The ten largest clones capture approximately 1% of the sample. Overall results and qualifications from the work: A few of the identified cytomegalovirus-associated TCR beta chains were confirmed in vitro to be specific for cytomegalovirus antigens. In the study, 150 to 200 TCR beta chains were listed as associated with cytomegalovirus. Cytomegalovirus status was reported to be diagnosed by the classifier with high specificity and sensitivity in both the original and validation cohorts. In a later analysis, TCRs clustered in the first cohort were found to also tend to co-occur in the 120 or so validation repertoires, with 94% of cluster scores above 0. While some public TCRs were present in many individuals, most TCR sequences turned up only very rarely across donors. The authors suggested that the approach could potentially be extended to other disease states and immunological phenotypes. All 120 or so repertoires were used to score co-occurrence in the validation cohort in a later analysis, because that analysis had no HLA typing for the cohort.

The chain links TRBV6-5 with TRBJ2-1; no D gene can be assigned with confidence. The receptor was isolated from a woman in her twenties or thirties in good health and CMV-seropositive. Sample: PBMCs. In nucleotide form, the sequence is TGTGCCAGTAAGGCGAACAATGAGCAGTTCTTC. The resulting protein is CASKANNEQFF.